This TCR beta chain was sequenced for a study of T-cell reconstitution after alpha-beta-depleted transplantation in children. Unique molecular identifiers were used to barcode this TCRbeta library. TCRdb independently ran MiXCR on the PCR reads; one entry per CDR3 protein. The data show fewer than 1 million distinct CDR3 sequences, with roughly 16% seen just once and roughly 4.8% held by the top ten. Germline CDR1 is SGHRS and CDR2 is YFSETQ. With 2 bases clipped from V and 1 base from J, the junction kept 3 bases outside the gene matches. The length of the CDR3 is 15 residues. This receptor was identified in a male patient younger than 18 who had a stem cell transplant for acute lymphoblastic leukemia, so the T cells may come from the graft donor. The J gene is TRBJ2-5, the V gene TRBV5-1; TRBD2 aligns across 9 bases. The sequences come from PBMCs, mostly from graft donor cells, collected 360 days after TCRalphabeta/CD19-depleted stem cell transplant. This chain's CDR3 is CASSFTSGSQETQYF. The CDR3 DNA is TGCGCCAGCAGCTTTACTAGCGGGTCCCAAGAGACCCAGTACTTC.